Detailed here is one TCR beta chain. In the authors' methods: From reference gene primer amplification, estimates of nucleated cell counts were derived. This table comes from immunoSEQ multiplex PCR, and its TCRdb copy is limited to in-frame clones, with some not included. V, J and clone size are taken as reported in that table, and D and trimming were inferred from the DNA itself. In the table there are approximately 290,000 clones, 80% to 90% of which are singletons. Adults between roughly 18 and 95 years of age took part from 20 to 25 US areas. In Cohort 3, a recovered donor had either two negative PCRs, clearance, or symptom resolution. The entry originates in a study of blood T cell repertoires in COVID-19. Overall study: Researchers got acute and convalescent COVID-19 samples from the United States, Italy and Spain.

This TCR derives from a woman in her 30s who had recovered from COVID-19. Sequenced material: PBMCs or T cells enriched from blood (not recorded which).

The CDR3 region is CASSLFAGIEAFF. The CDR3 region has the DNA TGTGCCAGCAGTCTATTTGCCGGGATTGAAGCTTTCTTT. The genes are TRBV28 and TRBJ1-1, with D hard to call. The CDR3 extends over 13 amino acids. Germline V gene lookup returns CDR1 MDHEN and CDR2 SYDVKM. The germline V and J ends were trimmed by 5 bases and 7 bases, with 14 bases remaining between them.